A single sample is the source of the 10 T cell receptor beta chains below, sequenced in a study of blood T cell repertoires in COVID-19. This table comes from immunoSEQ multiplex PCR, and its TCRdb copy is limited to in-frame clones, with some not included. The repertoire holds around 250,000 clones, approximately 84% seen once, with 15% in the top ten. Sequencing used PBMCs or T cells enriched from blood (not recorded which). The receptors originated from a middle-aged man who had recovered from COVID-19.

This clone was detected ten times or more. J is TRBJ2-7 and V is TRBV13, with D perhaps matching TRBD2 (5 bases). Trimming took 2 bases from V and 7 from J, leaving 9 bases between them. Germline lookup yields CDR1 PRHDT and CDR2 FYEKMQ (reference sequence). The CDR3 has 12 residues. As DNA, the CDR3 is TGTGCCAGCAGCTTACACAGCGGAGAGCAGTACTTC. This translates into CASSLHSGEQYF.

This clone came up a few times. The chain employs TRBV11-3 and TRBJ2-1, with D perhaps TRBD2 (6 bases). The V end was cut by 3 bases, the J end by 6 bases, with 9 bases between. This CDR3 is built from 13 residues. Germline loops: CDR1 SGHNT, CDR2 YENEEA. The CDR3 bases are TGTGCCAGCAGCTTTACTAGCAGCAATGAGCAGTTCTTC. Protein sequence: CASSFTSSNEQFF.

The genes are TRBV5-1 and TRBJ2-1; 7 bases map to TRBD1. Per the germline V gene, CDR1 is SGHRS and CDR2 is YFSETQ. V shed 4 bases and J 7 bases; nucleotides not matched to a gene: 8. The CDR3 covers 14 residues. DNA for the CDR3: TGCGCCAGCAGCGCCGGGACAGCGGTAAATGAGCAGTTCTTC. Translated, it gives CASSAGTAVNEQFF.

The CDR3 DNA follows: TGTGCCAGCAGTTACTCGGCTTTCAGCGAGCAGTACTTC. This codes for CASSYSAFSEQYF. The V and J genes are TRBV6-6 and TRBJ2-7; unclear D gene. Germline V gene sequence: CDR1 MNHNY, CDR2 SVGAGI (reference sequence). V lost 0 bases and J lost 6, with 9 bases in between. The CDR3 has 13 amino acids.

This rearrangement joins TRBV5-1 to TRBJ2-6, with TRBD1 as a possible D gene (5 bases). CDR1 is SGHRS, CDR2 YFSETQ, per germline. Trimming removed 6 bases from V and 4 bases from J, with 11 bases in between. The CDR3 has 14 amino acids. In nucleotides, the CDR3 is TGCGCCAGCACCCCAGGGTCAGGGGCCAACGTCCTGACTTTC. Its protein is CASTPGSGANVLTF. Full variable domain (remainder filled in from reference TRBV5-1 and TRBJ2-6): KAGVTQTPRYLIKTRGQQVTLSCSPISGHRSVSWYQQTPGQGLQFLFEYFSETQRNKGNFPGRFSGRQFSNSRSEMNVSTLELGDSALYLCASTPGSGANVLTFGAGSRLTVL.

The chain recombines TRBV3-1 (or the pseudogene TRBV3-2) with TRBJ2-7; TRBD2 aligns across 12 bases. Germline V gene data show CDR1 as LGHDT and CDR2 as YNNKEL (reference sequence). The CDR3 has 16 residues. V lost 4 bases and J lost 2; bases outside the gene matches: 6. CDR3: CASSPGLAGRTYEQYF. The CDR3 nucleotides are TGTGCCAGCAGCCCAGGACTAGCGGGAAGGACCTACGAGCAGTACTTC.

The chain carries TRBV19 and TRBJ1-1, with D tentatively TRBD1 (5 bases). V lost 6 bases and J lost 2, with 22 bases in between. This CDR3 region has 17 residues. Germline V CDR1 and CDR2: LNHDA, SQIVND (reference sequence). CDR3: CASRNGAYTTFNTEAFF. CDR3 DNA: TGTGCCAGTAGGAATGGGGCCTACACGACATTTAACACTGAAGCTTTCTTT. Full variable domain (missing parts from reference TRBV19 and TRBJ1-1): DGGITQSPKYLFRKEGQNVTLSCEQNLNHDAMYWYRQDPGQGLRLIYYSQIVNDFQKGDIAEGYSVSREKKESFPLTVTSAQKNPTAFYLCASRNGAYTTFNTEAFFGQGTRLTVV.

The V gene is TRBV19, the J gene TRBJ1-5; 10 bases map to TRBD1. The CDR3 has 15 amino acids. Germline V CDR1 and CDR2: LNHDA, SQIVND (reference sequence). Trimming took 5 bases from V and 5 from J; bases not matched to a gene: 6. The DNA for the CDR3 is TGTGCCAGTAGTGCCTTCGGGACAGGGGATCAGCCCCAGCATTTT. Its protein product is CASSAFGTGDQPQHF.

The V call is TRBV9, the J call TRBJ1-5; the match to TRBD1 covers 9 bases. V gave up 3 bases and J gave up 2 bases; unmatched junction bases: 15. Germline CDR1 is SGDLS and CDR2 is YYNGEE. The CDR3 spans 19 residues. CDR3 DNA sequence: TGTGCCAGCAGCGGGGGGGACAGGGAGGTAGGTATAGGCAATCAGCCCCAGCATTTT. Protein product: CASSGGDREVGIGNQPQHF. The variable domain in full, completed from reference TRBV9 and TRBJ1-5, reads DSGVTQTPKHLITATGQRVTLRCSPRSGDLSVYWYQQSLDQGLQFLIQYYNGEERAKGNILERFSAQQFPDLHSELNLSSLELGDSALYFCASSGGDREVGIGNQPQHFGDGTRLSIL.

The gene calls are TRBV27 and TRBJ2-3; D gene unclear. Looked up from germline, CDR1 is MNHEY and CDR2 is SMNVEV (reference sequence). This CDR3 is built from 13 residues. V lost 3 bases to trimming and J lost 2 bases, with 6 bases between them. The CDR3 sequence: CASSFSITDTQYF. The CDR3 nucleotides read TGTGCCAGCAGTTTCTCTATCACAGATACGCAGTATTTT.